The T cell receptor (beta chain) under discussion was sequenced for a study of blood T cell repertoires in COVID-19 (dated by TCRdb to 2020 to 2022). A note on the overall study: The collaborator samples originated in the United States, Italy and Spain and spanned the acute and convalescent phases of COVID-19. The material from the prospective study consisted of cDNA or gDNA derived from T cells, B-cell-depleted T cells, or PBMCs. Samples came from the ongoing ImmuneRACE study (first 160 participants) plus 1,254 subjects from 6 global collaborators. A de-identified subject ID, COVID-19 status, age in years and sex were almost always included in the sample metadata. Where available, HLA class I and class II types were obtained from metadata supplied by the sample provider rather than from assay-based typing. Deeply sampled blood TCRbeta repertoires from subjects exposed to, actively infected with, or recovered from COVID-19 were included in the dataset. The repertoires were released in a freely available public database intended as a resource for research on the immune response to SARS-CoV-2. Study-level results and caveats: The quantity of clinical and demographic metadata differed by source and by participant and was supplied without curation.

TCRbeta CDR3 regions were amplified from genomic DNA using the immunoSEQ Assay, a bias-controlled multiplex PCR. On the study's bioinformatics: Nucleated cell counts per sample were estimated from amplification of reference gene primers within the assay. To quantify the absolute abundance of each unique TCRbeta CDR3 rearrangement, sequence reads were collapsed and filtered. For each sample, productive Simpson clonality was calculated by taking the square root of Simpson's diversity index across productive rearrangements. TCRdb holds this immuneACCESS table with in-frame rearrangements only. Some clones are missing; in checked studies, unresolved V genes explain under half, and the rest has no known cause. D and trimming were read from the DNA, whereas the V and J calls and clone size are those reported in that table. The sample table records roughly 500,000 clones; 89% of these occur just once. Of the sample, about 1% is held by the ten largest clones.

This clone was detected a few times. This receptor's antigen is unknown. No quality values exist for individual bases; no much larger clone is one base distant. V gives up 1 base and J gives up 7 bases, and the segment between their germline ends measures 11 bases. The CDR3, from cysteine to phenylalanine, totals 14 residues. Solely the CDR3 DNA is kept, with 42 bases framed from the first base. The germline V gene gives CDR1 as SNHLY and CDR2 as FYNNEI. One collaborating source in Seattle enrolled patients while the patients were actively infected and followed the patients over time throughout the course of disease. Each collaborating institution followed its own protocols to collect whole blood in K2EDTA tubes. For TCRbeta analysis, collaborators shipped samples as frozen whole blood, isolated PBMCs, or DNA extracted from either of those sample types.

This receptor was obtained from a man between 18 and 29 years old with COVID-19, enrolled during active disease. The chain uses TRBV2 and TRBJ1-5; the D gene assignment is ambiguous. The sample consisted of peripheral blood. The CDR3 reads as follows: CASSEGGRRQPQHF. Here is the DNA: TGTGCCAGCAGTGAAGGCGGGAGACGGCAGCCCCAGCATTTT. Here the CDR3 is joined to the reference TRBV2 and TRBJ1-5 genes, and the full variable domain is: EPEVTQTPSHQVTQMGQEVILRCVPISNHLYFYWYRQILGQKVEFLVSFYNNEISEKSEIFDDQFSVERPDGSNFTLKIRSTKLEDSAMYFCASSEGGRRQPQHFGDGTRLSIL.